These 8 T cell receptor beta chains originate from one sample sequenced in a study of T cell responses to AZD1222 COVID-19 vaccine. TCRdb keeps only in-frame clones here, not all; method: immunoSEQ multiplex PCR. The sample includes over 100,000 clones, about 88% of them seen just once. The specimen was peripheral blood, collected on day 0 of AZD1222 vaccination. The origin of the receptors is an adult in good health.

V is TRBV29-1 and J is TRBJ2-4, with TRBD2 identical over 8 bases. The CDR3 contains 14 residues. Germline trimming cut 3 bases from V and 6 bases from J; bases unmatched to any gene: 7. Per the germline V gene, CDR1 is SQVTM and CDR2 is ANQGSEA. CDR3 amino acids: CSVDIGAGGNIQYF. For the CDR3, the DNA is TGCAGCGTTGACATCGGGGCGGGAGGAAACATTCAGTACTTC.

The rearrangement joins TRBV28 to TRBJ2-2; D is undetermined. The CDR3 is made up of 14 amino acids. Trimming pared 4 bases from V and 1 base from J, leaving 7 bases between. CDR1 and CDR2 from the germline V gene are MDHEN and SYDVKM. The CDR3 nucleotides read TGTGCCAGCAGTTCCCTCGAGAACACCGGGGAGCTGTTTTTT. Its protein is CASSSLENTGELFF.

The rearrangement joins TRBV5-1 to TRBJ1-2; 9 nucleotides match TRBD1. V lost 3 bases and J lost 2; bases outside the gene matches: 2. Germline V gene sequence: CDR1 SGHRS, CDR2 YFSETQ. The CDR3 totals 14 residues. CDR3 protein: CASSSTGGNYGYTF. CDR3 DNA: TGCGCCAGCAGCTCGACAGGGGGGAACTATGGCTACACCTTC.

The chain has TRBV5-1 and TRBJ1-2; unclear D gene. The CDR3 is 14 amino acids. V was clipped by 3 bases and J by 6 bases, with 15 bases between them. Germline V CDR1 and CDR2: SGHRS, YFSETQ. The CDR3 is CASSWGEVRDGYTF. CDR3 nucleotides: TGCGCCAGCAGCTGGGGAGAGGTTCGAGATGGCTACACCTTC.

J is TRBJ2-5 and V is TRBV20-1; D gene unclear. Trimming stripped 5 bases from V and 5 bases from J, with 9 bases between. The CDR3 runs to 11 residues. Germline-derived CDR1 and CDR2 are DFQATT and SNEGSKA (reference sequence). The CDR3 DNA reads as TGCAGTGCTCCCATACGGGAGACCCAGTACTTC. Translated: CSAPIRETQYF.

To note about this clone: One end of the junction fails to match germline, which may point to a read error. V is TRBV28 and J is TRBJ2-7; D gene ambiguous. In germline, CDR1 is MDHEN, CDR2 SYDVKM. The CDR3 is 16 residues long. The CDR3 DNA reads TGTGCCAGCAGTTCCCTGTCGGGCCTCATCTCCCACGAGCAGTACTTC. It codes for CASSSLSGLISHEQYF.

This clone showed up just once. The genes are TRBV30 and TRBJ2-7, with 7 bases fitting TRBD2. J was trimmed by 6 bases and V by 1 base; bases with no gene match: 9. CDR1 and CDR2 from the germline V gene are GTSNPN and SVGIG (reference sequence). This CDR3 has 14 amino acids. The DNA of the CDR3 is TGTGCCTGGAGTGCCCCCGGAGGGAGGGGCGAGCAGTACTTC. Its translation is CAWSAPGGRGEQYF.

V usage is TRBV28 and J usage is TRBJ2-4; maybe TRBD2 (5 bases). The V end lost 3 bases, the J end lost 6 bases, and 12 bases lay between the germline ends. The CDR3 spans 14 residues. CDR1 and CDR2 from the germline V gene are MDHEN and SYDVKM. The CDR3 protein is CASSFYRRVNIQYF. CDR3 DNA sequence: TGTGCCAGCAGTTTTTATCGGCGGGTAAACATTCAGTACTTC.